This entry lists 20 T cell receptor beta chains sequenced from one sample in a study of radiation and T cells in renal cell carcinoma. TCRdb keeps only in-frame clones here, not all; method: immunoSEQ multiplex PCR. The sample consists of approximately 94,000 clones, 82% of them appearing once. Time point meaning: baseline pretreatment blood. Documented treatment: 15 Gy SBRT to primary tumor, nephrectomy 4 weeks later. Material: blood, obtained from a patient whose treatment included radiotherapy and nephrectomy. Receptor source: a man in his 60s with renal cell carcinoma.

The rearrangement joins TRBV7-9 to TRBJ2-7, with a tentative D call TRBD1 (6 bases). Trimming removed 5 bases at V and 0 bases at J, with 17 bases between. CDR3 size: 16 residues. The germline V gene has CDR1 SEHNR and CDR2 FQNEAQ (reference sequence). This chain's CDR3 is CASSPEQGVTSYEQYF. DNA for the CDR3: TGTGCCAGCAGCCCGGAACAGGGAGTGACCTCCTACGAGCAGTACTTC.

The chain combines TRBV6-1 with TRBJ2-1; TRBD2 is a possible D gene (6 bases). V was pared by 6 bases and J by 0 bases, with 9 bases between. Germline V gene sequence: CDR1 MNHNS, CDR2 SASEGT. This CDR3 is built from 14 residues. The CDR3 protein is CASRDGSSYNEQFF. The CDR3 coding sequence is TGTGCCAGCAGGGACGGGAGCTCCTACAATGAGCAGTTCTTC.

This clone has just one count. The rearrangement uses TRBV28 and TRBJ1-1, with no clear D. CDR3 length: 16 residues. V shed 2 bases and J shed 0 bases, with 13 bases lying between them. The germline gives CDR1 MDHEN, CDR2 SYDVKM. The CDR3 is CASSLKRGQVNTEAFF. The CDR3, as DNA: TGTGCCAGCAGTTTAAAGCGTGGGCAGGTGAACACTGAAGCTTTCTTT.

The rearrangement links TRBV15 to TRBJ2-5, with D possibly called TRBD1 or TRBD2 (6 bases each). Germline-derived CDR1 and CDR2 are LNHNV and YYDKDF (reference sequence). V was trimmed by 0 bases and J by 5 bases, leaving 16 bases between them. The CDR3 is 16 amino acids. The chain's CDR3 is CATSRDPGGGRETQYF. CDR3 DNA sequence: TGTGCCACCAGCAGAGACCCCGGGGGCGGCCGGGAGACCCAGTACTTC.

The CDR3 region is CASSLDRVYGYTF. The CDR3 region has the DNA TGTGCCAGCAGCTTGGACAGAGTCTATGGCTACACCTTC. This rearrangement joins TRBV5-6 to TRBJ1-2; no definite D call. This CDR3 spans 13 amino acids. Germline V gives CDR1 SGHDT, CDR2 YYEEEE. Trimming removed 0 bases from V and 4 bases from J, with 7 bases in between.

A few counts support this clone. V gene TRBV10-3 combines with J gene TRBJ1-1; D uncertain. V was shortened by 11 bases and J by 2 bases, with 18 bases between the two germline ends. From germline, CDR1 is ENHRY and CDR2 SYGVKD. The CDR3 contains 14 residues. CDR3 sequence reads: CASSSGGDNTEAFF. The CDR3 region has the DNA TGTGCCTCCTCATCAGGCGGGGATAACACTGAAGCTTTCTTT.

The chain uses TRBV6-4 and TRBJ1-1; no definite D call. The germline V gene encodes CDR1 MRHNA and CDR2 SNTAGT. Trimming left V 4 bases short and J 0 bases short, with 12 bases between. This CDR3 comprises 15 residues. The CDR3 sequence: CASSANSNMNTEAFF. The CDR3, as DNA: TGTGCCAGCAGTGCAAATAGTAACATGAACACTGAAGCTTTCTTT.

This rearrangement joins TRBV28 to TRBJ2-1, with D perhaps given as TRBD1 or TRBD2 (5 bases each). The CDR3 sequence is 11 residues long. Germline V gives CDR1 MDHEN, CDR2 SYDVKM. The V and J ends lost 11 bases and 12 bases respectively, with 17 bases between them. CDR3 in amino acids: CAVRGRLTQFF. In nucleotides, the CDR3 is TGTGCCGTCCGGGGCAGACTGACGCAGTTCTTC.

This clone turned up a few times. The rearrangement links TRBV11-3 to TRBJ1-1, with a possible D match to TRBD1 (5 bases). Trimming removed 7 bases from V and 3 bases from J, with 18 bases in between. Germline-derived CDR1 and CDR2 are SGHNT and YENEEA. The CDR3 runs to 15 residues. The CDR3 loop is CASNLGEGADTEAFF. Written as DNA, the CDR3 is TGTGCCAGCAACCTGGGGGAGGGCGCGGACACTGAAGCTTTCTTT.

The chain joins TRBV30 to TRBJ2-7; 11 bases line up with TRBD2. Trimming took 6 bases from V and 0 from J; bases not matched to a gene: 16. From germline, CDR1 is GTSNPN and CDR2 SVGIG (reference sequence). This CDR3 region has 18 residues. The CDR3 nucleotides are TGTGCCTGCGGGGATACAGGGACTAGCGGCCACAGCTCCTACGAGCAGTACTTC. Translation: CACGDTGTSGHSSYEQYF.

The chain employs TRBV28 and TRBJ1-1; D unresolved. Germline-derived CDR1 and CDR2 are MDHEN and SYDVKM. Deletions cut 5 bases from V and 1 base from J, with 11 bases between. The CDR3 covers 14 residues. The CDR3 sequence is CASSGMRGNTEAFF. The CDR3 DNA sequence: TGTGCCAGCAGTGGGATGCGAGGGAACACTGAAGCTTTCTTT. Together with reference TRBV28 and TRBJ1-1, the CDR3 gives the full variable domain: DVKVTQSSRYLVKRTGEKVFLECVQDMDHENMFWYRQDPGLGLRLIYFSYDVKMKEKGDIPEGYSVSREKKERFSLILESASTNQTSMYLCASSGMRGNTEAFFGQGTRLTVV.

V usage is TRBV28 and J usage is TRBJ1-4; maybe TRBD1 (5 bases). V gave up 6 bases and J gave up 6 bases, with 14 bases separating them. The CDR3 is 14 amino acids. CDR1 and CDR2 from the germline V gene are MDHEN and SYDVKM. DNA of the CDR3: TGTGCCAGCAGCACGGGGCCCTCGGATGAAAAACTGTTTTTT. Amino acid sequence: CASSTGPSDEKLFF.

This sequence joins TRBV14 and TRBJ1-6, with 9 positions matching TRBD1. This CDR3 is built from 21 residues. V lost 1 base, J lost 2 bases, and 15 bases stayed unmatched. CDR1 is SGHDN, CDR2 FVKESK, per germline. CDR3 nucleotides: TGTGCCAGCAGCCAAGGGTACGGCCGGGACAGGGTGAATCCCTATAATTCACCCCTCCACTTT. Its translation is CASSQGYGRDRVNPYNSPLHF.

V and J are TRBV10-3 and TRBJ1-1; the match to TRBD1 covers 7 bases. J gave up 3 bases and V 6 bases, and 4 bases lay outside the gene matches. This CDR3 is built from 13 residues. Germline V gives CDR1 ENHRY, CDR2 SYGVKD. The CDR3 bases are TGTGCCATCAGACAGGGGTCGGACACTGAAGCTTTCTTT. It is translated as CAIRQGSDTEAFF.

This clone was seen a single time. V gene TRBV28 combines with J gene TRBJ1-5; D might be TRBD1 (5 bases). Germline V CDR1 and CDR2: MDHEN, SYDVKM. Trimming left V 6 bases short and J 9 bases short, with 18 bases between. This CDR3 has 14 amino acids. CDR3 coding DNA: TGTGCCAGCAGATCGGGACCCACCTTGGGGCCCCAGCATTTT. The encoded protein is CASRSGPTLGPQHF.

J is TRBJ2-1 and V is TRBV4-2; TRBD2 might be the D (6 bases). The CDR3 loop spans 13 amino acids. V shed 5 bases and J shed 4 bases, with 9 bases lying between them. Germline assignment: CDR1 LGHNA and CDR2 YNFKEQ. The DNA for the CDR3 is TGTGCCAGCAGCTTTGGGAGGTACAATGAGCAGTTCTTC. Its protein product is CASSFGRYNEQFF.

The V call is TRBV7-2, the J call TRBJ2-3; maybe TRBD2 (5 bases). Germline V gene data show CDR1 as SGHTA and CDR2 as FQGNSA. The CDR3 has 16 residues. V shed 5 bases and J shed 3 bases, with 18 bases lying between them. CDR3 DNA sequence: TGTGCCAGCAGCCCCCGGCTAGCAAGAAGGACAGATACGCAGTATTTT. Amino acids: CASSPRLARRTDTQYF.

CDR3 bases: TGCGCCAGCAGCTTGGGACAGGGGGCTTTGTACCAAGAGACCCAGTACTTC. It is translated as CASSLGQGALYQETQYF. This chain links TRBV5-1 with TRBJ2-5; 10 bases line up with TRBD1. Germline V gene data show CDR1 as SGHRS and CDR2 as YFSETQ. With 0 bases clipped from V and 0 bases from J, the junction kept 5 bases outside the gene matches. The CDR3 is 17 amino acids.

V gene TRBV4-1 combines with J gene TRBJ2-2; D possibly corresponds to TRBD1 (6 bases). The CDR3 covers 15 residues. Germline V gene lookup returns CDR1 MGHRA and CDR2 YSYEKL. V was shortened by 3 bases and J by 1 base, with 9 bases between the two germline ends. This chain's CDR3 is CASSQMGQNTGELFF. The DNA of the CDR3 is TGCGCCAGCAGCCAGATGGGACAGAACACCGGGGAGCTGTTTTTT.

V gene TRBV18 combines with J gene TRBJ1-5; TRBD1 aligns across 10 bases. CDR1 is KGHSH, CDR2 LQKENI, per germline. J was trimmed by 5 bases and V by 3 bases; bases with no gene match: 1. CDR3 length equals 14 residues. CDR3 loop: CASSPGQGYQPQHF. The DNA for the CDR3 is TGTGCCAGCTCACCGGGACAGGGGTATCAGCCCCAGCATTTT. The whole variable domain, filled in from reference TRBV18 and TRBJ1-5, reads NAGVMQNPRHLVRRRGQEARLRCSPMKGHSHVYWYRQLPEEGLKFMVYLQKENIIDESGMPKERFSAEFPKEGPSILRIQQVVRGDSAAYFCASSPGQGYQPQHFGDGTRLSIL.